These 28 T cell receptor beta chains were sequenced from one sample in a study of tumor-infiltrating T cells and Merkel cell polyomavirus. Across the whole study: The study examined CD8+ T cells specific for the Merkel cell polyomavirus KLL epitope.

Repertoires were generated with immunoSEQ multiplex PCR, while TCRdb's copy carries only in-frame clones and drops some. The table has about 25,000 clones, 70% to 90% seen once. Robust Merkel cell polyomavirus Large T antigen positivity by immunohistochemistry was seen in all patients' tumors. The sequenced sample was lymph node tissue. Receptors originate from a man between 45 and 60 years old with Merkel cell carcinoma.

This clone appeared once. V is TRBV7-9 and J is TRBJ2-7; 8 positions match TRBD1. Germline V lookup: CDR1 SEHNR, CDR2 FQNEAQ (reference sequence). CDR3 length equals 16 residues. V lost 1 base and J lost 1; bases outside the gene matches: 6. In DNA form, the CDR3 reads TGTGCCAGCAGCTTAGACGTAGGACAGGGTTCCTACGAGCAGTACTTC. This gives the protein CASSLDVGQGSYEQYF.

This chain connects TRBV28 to TRBJ1-5; TRBD1 might be the D (5 bases). The CDR3 runs to 14 residues. Trimming cost V 9 bases and J 0 bases, with 12 bases left between them. Germline-derived CDR1 and CDR2 are MDHEN and SYDVKM. CDR3 sequence reads: CASTGGNSNQPQHF. CDR3 DNA: TGTGCCAGTACGGGGGGAAATAGCAATCAGCCCCAGCATTTT. Drawing the rest from reference TRBV28 and TRBJ1-5, the complete variable domain is DVKVTQSSRYLVKRTGEKVFLECVQDMDHENMFWYRQDPGLGLRLIYFSYDVKMKEKGDIPEGYSVSREKKERFSLILESASTNQTSMYLCASTGGNSNQPQHFGDGTRLSIL.

The chain combines TRBV7-3 with TRBJ1-1; 10 bases are shared with TRBD1. In germline, CDR1 is SGHTA, CDR2 FQGTGA. The length of the CDR3 is 14 residues. V shed 4 bases, J shed 5 bases, and the junction held 4 bases outside the gene matches. The CDR3 nucleotides are TGTGCCAGCAGCTCCCGACAGGGGGCGACTGAAGCTTTCTTT. Translation: CASSSRQGATEAFF.

The chain recombines TRBV10-2 with TRBJ2-2; D is perhaps TRBD2 (6 bases). Germline V lookup: CDR1 WSHSY, CDR2 SAAADI. V lost 10 bases and J lost 6, with 30 bases in between. This CDR3 is built from 18 residues. The CDR3 sequence is CATSGRVGDGSVAGELFF. The CDR3 nucleotides read TGCGCCACCTCGGGAAGGGTCGGTGACGGGAGTGTGGCCGGGGAGCTGTTTTTT.

The V call is TRBV30, the J call TRBJ1-2; 8 bases map to TRBD1. Germline V gene sequence: CDR1 GTSNPN, CDR2 SVGIG (reference sequence). CDR3 size: 12 residues. V lost 7 bases to trimming and J lost 8 bases; unmatched junction nucleotides: 9. Written as DNA, the CDR3 is TGTGCCTTCGAAAAGACAGGGGCCGGCTACACCTTC. Encoded protein: CAFEKTGAGYTF.

In its sample, this clone was seen once. CDR3: CATSPGEREAYEQYF. For the CDR3, the DNA is TGTGCCACTTCCCCCGGGGAGCGGGAAGCCTACGAGCAGTACTTC. The rearrangement links TRBV19 to TRBJ2-7; 7 nucleotides line up with TRBD2. Trimming took 10 bases from V and 2 from J; bases not matched to a gene: 14. The CDR3 loop spans 15 amino acids. The V gene's germline CDR1 is LNHDA and CDR2 SQIVND (reference sequence).

The chain uses TRBV29-1 and TRBJ2-3, with 11 bases aligning to TRBD1. Germline-derived CDR1 and CDR2 are SQVTM and ANQGSEA. CDR3 length: 14 residues. J gave up 1 base and V 6 bases, and 3 bases lay outside the gene matches. The CDR3 spells CSVDRGPGTDTQYF. As DNA, the CDR3 is TGCAGCGTGGACAGGGGGCCGGGCACAGATACGCAGTATTTT.

V is TRBV27 and J is TRBJ2-7, with D possibly TRBD1 on 6 matching bases. The V end was cut by 3 bases, the J end by 4 bases, with 19 bases between. The CDR3 is made up of 16 amino acids. Germline V gives CDR1 MNHEY, CDR2 SMNVEV (reference sequence). The CDR3 is CASSLASQSGVYEQYF. For the CDR3, the DNA is TGTGCCAGCAGTTTGGCAAGTCAGTCAGGGGTTTACGAGCAGTACTTC.

V and J are TRBV5-1 and TRBJ2-5; D gene unclear. The CDR3 has 14 residues. V was clipped by 3 bases and J by 4 bases, with 13 bases between them. CDR1 and CDR2 from the germline V gene are SGHRS and YFSETQ. The DNA of the CDR3 is TGCGCCAGCAGCTATACGACGGAGACAGAGACCCAGTACTTC. Amino acid sequence: CASSYTTETETQYF. Based on the CDR3 plus reference TRBV5-1 and TRBJ2-5, the full variable domain is KAGVTQTPRYLIKTRGQQVTLSCSPISGHRSVSWYQQTPGQGLQFLFEYFSETQRNKGNFPGRFSGRQFSNSRSEMNVSTLELGDSALYLCASSYTTETETQYFGPGTRLLVL.

The chain couples TRBV7-6 to TRBJ2-2, with 9 bases aligning to TRBD2. From germline, CDR1 is SGHVS and CDR2 FNYEAQ. The CDR3 covers 18 residues. The V and J ends lost 5 bases and 7 bases, in that order; junction bases with no gene match: 17. The CDR3 DNA reads as TGTGCCAGCAGCCGGAACGTACCTCAGCGGGGGGAGAACGGGGAGCTGTTTTTT. Protein sequence: CASSRNVPQRGENGELFF.

This clone has just one count. The J gene is TRBJ2-4, the V gene TRBV7-2, with 9 nucleotides matching TRBD1. Trimming removed 5 bases from V and 8 bases from J; junction bases left unmatched: 10. Germline CDR1 is SGHTA and CDR2 is FQGNSA. This CDR3 is 15 amino acids long. This chain's CDR3 is CASSKPTGGTYIQYF. The CDR3 nucleotides are TGTGCCAGCAGCAAACCCACAGGGGGCACATACATTCAGTACTTC.

V is TRBV4-2 and J is TRBJ2-2, with D perhaps matching TRBD1 (6 bases). CDR3 size: 14 residues. Looked up from germline, CDR1 is LGHNA and CDR2 is YNFKEQ. Trimming took off 7 bases at V and 5 bases at J, with 14 bases between the two ends. In DNA form, the CDR3 reads TGTGCCAGCACCGAAAACAGGGCGACCGGGGAGCTGTTTTTT. Its translation is CASTENRATGELFF.

This chain connects TRBV19 to TRBJ2-5; 7 nucleotides match TRBD1. The tail of the sequence fits TRBJ2-7 better, so the J call may be wrong. This CDR3 comprises 13 residues. Germline CDR1 and CDR2: LNHDA and SQIVND (reference sequence). The CDR3 reads CASSIRQGYEQYF. The DNA for the CDR3 is TGTGCCAGTAGTATCCGACAGGGCTACGAGCAGTACTTC.

V is TRBV11-2 and J is TRBJ2-1; TRBD2 might be the D (6 bases). The CDR3 is 14 amino acids. The V gene's germline CDR1 is SGHAT and CDR2 FQNNGV. V dropped 7 bases and J dropped 0 bases, with 10 bases sitting between them. CDR3 protein: CASTLTSSYNEQFF. CDR3 DNA sequence: TGTGCCAGCACCCTGACTAGCTCCTACAATGAGCAGTTCTTC.

This clone was detected only a few times. The CDR3 bases are TGTGCCAGCAGTGAAACTGTGACAGGCTATCCCGTCCATTACTTC. As protein: CASSETVTGYPVHYF. The chain carries TRBV2 and TRBJ2-7; the D gene is possibly TRBD1 (6 bases). V gave up 2 bases and J gave up 13 bases, with 24 bases separating them. The CDR3 runs 15 residues. Germline values: CDR1 SNHLY, CDR2 FYNNEI.

CDR3 amino acids: CASSEQGPQRGYTF. For the CDR3, the DNA is TGTGCCAGCAGTGAACAGGGCCCCCAACGTGGCTACACCTTC. The chain combines TRBV28 with TRBJ1-2, with TRBD1 as a possible D gene (6 bases). From germline, CDR1 is MDHEN and CDR2 SYDVKM. The V end was cut by 5 bases, the J end by 7 bases, with 17 bases between. The CDR3 covers 14 residues.

The chain uses TRBV19 and TRBJ1-1, with 12 bases fitting TRBD1. Looked up from germline, CDR1 is LNHDA and CDR2 is SQIVND (reference sequence). Germline trimming cut 6 bases from V and 10 bases from J; bases unmatched to any gene: 9. The CDR3 has 14 amino acids. For the CDR3, the DNA is TGTGCCAGTAGGCTGGGACAGGGGGCGGTGGGAGCTTTCTTT. Its translation: CASRLGQGAVGAFF.

This rearrangement joins TRBV7-2 to TRBJ2-6, with 7 bases that match TRBD1. The CDR3 length is 17 residues. V lost 1 base to trimming and J lost 2 bases; unmatched junction nucleotides: 5. Germline CDR1 is SGHTA and CDR2 is FQGNSA. CDR3 nucleotide sequence: TGTGCCAGCAGCTTAGTTTCAACAGGGGCTGGGGCCAACGTCCTGACTTTC. As protein: CASSLVSTGAGANVLTF.

Concerning this clone itself: Germline and junction disagree at one end, which may indicate a read error. The chain couples TRBV7-7 to TRBJ2-5; a weak D match, TRBD2 (6 bases). The CDR3 runs 15 residues. The germline V gene encodes CDR1 SSHAT and CDR2 FNYEAQ (reference sequence). The CDR3 loop is CASSLEGAGGETQYF. The CDR3, as DNA: TGTGCTAGCAGCTTAGAAGGGGCAGGAGGGGAGACCCAGTACTTC.

This chain uses TRBV7-3 with TRBJ2-2; 8 bases line up with TRBD1. This CDR3 has 15 amino acids. Germline V CDR1 and CDR2: SGHTA, FQGTGA. Germline trimming cut 5 bases from V and 2 bases from J; bases unmatched to any gene: 4. The CDR3 nucleotides read TGTGCCAGCAGCCGGACAGGGACAAACACCGGGGAGCTGTTTTTT. Encoded protein: CASSRTGTNTGELFF.

V is TRBV2 and J is TRBJ2-7; D is ambiguous. CDR3 length: 14 residues. The germline V gene has CDR1 SNHLY and CDR2 FYNNEI. V lost 9 bases and J lost 0, with 15 bases in between. The CDR3 spells CASNKGTASYEQYF. As DNA, the CDR3 is TGTGCCAGTAACAAAGGCACAGCCTCCTACGAGCAGTACTTC.

The chain recombines TRBV28 with TRBJ2-1; a weak D match, TRBD1 (7 bases). Looked up from germline, CDR1 is MDHEN and CDR2 is SYDVKM. The CDR3 contains 15 residues. Trimming left V 6 bases short and J 9 bases short, with 21 bases between. CDR3 nucleotides: TGTGCCAGCAGCTACAGGGGACTCGGGCTAGTTGAGCAGTTCTTC. This translates into CASSYRGLGLVEQFF.

This clone was counted once. J is TRBJ1-5 and V is TRBV2; a possible D gene is TRBD1 (6 bases). Germline CDR1 reads SNHLY; CDR2 reads FYNNEI. Trimming took 5 bases from V and 6 from J, leaving 11 bases between them. The CDR3 spans 13 residues. The CDR3 DNA is TGTGCCAGCAGTCTTCAGGGGTCTCAGCCCCAGCATTTT. It yields the protein CASSLQGSQPQHF.

V usage is TRBV2 and J usage is TRBJ2-5; the match to TRBD2 covers 14 bases. CDR3 size: 16 residues. The ends lost 7 bases at V and 3 bases at J; junction bases unmatched: 7. Germline loops: CDR1 SNHLY, CDR2 FYNNEI. CDR3 in DNA: TGTGCCAGCACTCAAGGGGGACTAGCGGGGGAAGAGACCCAGTACTTC. Its protein is CASTQGGLAGEETQYF.

This clone was counted only a few times. This chain links TRBV6-5 with TRBJ2-7; D is uncertain. Per germline, CDR1 MNHEY and CDR2 SVGAGI. The germline V and J ends were trimmed by 5 bases and 6 bases, with 8 bases remaining between them. This CDR3 contains 11 residues. The CDR3 sequence is CASSPLFEQYF. CDR3 bases: TGTGCCAGCAGTCCTTTGTTCGAGCAGTACTTC.

This chain uses TRBV4-2 with TRBJ2-3, with 10 bases identical to TRBD2. V shed 4 bases, J shed 2 bases, and the junction held 6 bases outside the gene matches. The germline gives CDR1 LGHNA, CDR2 YNFKEQ. CDR3 length: 16 amino acids. The CDR3 loop is CASSPPLAGLTDTQYF. The CDR3 region has the DNA TGTGCCAGCAGCCCCCCACTAGCGGGGCTCACAGATACGCAGTATTTT.

The chain couples TRBV6-5 to TRBJ2-2; 8 bases align to TRBD1. Losses at the gene ends were 6 bases for V and 7 bases for J; bases not matched to a gene: 10. CDR3 size: 15 residues. CDR1 MNHEY and CDR2 SVGAGI come from the germline V gene. In DNA form, the CDR3 reads TGTGCCAGCAGACCCTCGCAGGGGGCCGGCGGGGAGCTGTTTTTT. Translated, it gives CASRPSQGAGGELFF.

The V gene is TRBV18, the J gene TRBJ1-2, with 11 bases that match TRBD1. The CDR3 consists of 17 residues. Losses at the gene ends were 4 bases for V and 2 bases for J; bases not matched to a gene: 9. In germline, CDR1 is KGHSH, CDR2 LQKENI. CDR3 coding DNA: TGTGCCAGCTCACAAGCCGGGACAGGGGGTGAGAACTATGGCTACACCTTC. This encodes CASSQAGTGGENYGYTF.